These 3 T cell receptor beta chains were all obtained from the same sample, sequenced in a study of patients and donors after allogeneic stem cell transplantation. Using its own MiXCR run on the RT-PCR reads, TCRdb lists one record per CDR3 protein. Among about 400,000 distinct CDR3 sequences listed, 16% were seen once. What was sequenced was blood, either unsorted or a sorted T cell fraction (not recorded which). The origin of the receptors is a human donor who was either an allogeneic HSCT recipient or a stem cell or donor lymphocyte infusion donor (not recorded which). It is not recorded whose cells these are; they may come from a transplant donor.

This clonotype was detected a few times. CDR3 in DNA: TGCGCCAGCAGCCAAGTATCCCCAGGGGCTAACTATGGCTACACCTTC. Protein sequence: CASSQVSPGANYGYTF. The chain joins TRBV4-3 to TRBJ1-2, with a weak D call TRBD1 (6 bases). V shed 1 base and J shed 0 bases, with 12 bases lying between them. The germline gives CDR1 LGHNA, CDR2 YSLEER. This CDR3 comprises 16 residues.

This clonotype has a count of ten or more. The chain has TRBV6-5 and TRBJ2-3; TRBD1 matches at 7 bases. The CDR3 has 15 amino acids. Germline loops: CDR1 MNHEY, CDR2 SVGAGI. After removal of 1 base from V and 1 base from J, the junction contained 2 bases not matched to a gene. CDR3 in DNA: TGTGCCAGCAGTTACTTAGGGGGCGGCACAGATACGCAGTATTTT. Encoded protein: CASSYLGGGTDTQYF.

This clonotype was recorded at least ten times. The rearrangement joins TRBV20-1 to TRBJ2-3; the D gene is possibly TRBD1 (5 bases). Germline CDR1 and CDR2: DFQATT and SNEGSKA (reference sequence). Trimming took off 3 bases at V and 4 bases at J, with 11 bases between the two ends. The CDR3 length is 13 residues. CDR3 DNA: TGCAGTGCTAGTAGACAGTGGTCAGATACGCAGTATTTT. Translated, it gives CSASRQWSDTQYF.